This T cell receptor beta chain stems from a study of T cells after yellow fever vaccination. Overall study results and limits: Within FACS-sorted repertoires, abundant clonotypes contaminating from the bulk population could be present. Although the secondary response was weaker, it peaked faster, at day 5 versus 15. Booster sampling recovered most clones from primary vaccination (around 96% CD4, approximately 88% CD8).

Trimming pared 0 bases from V and 0 bases from J, leaving 19 bases between. Germline V CDR1 and CDR2: LGHNA, YSLEER. CDR3 length equals 19 residues. UMIs were added to TCR cDNA along with a universal primer site when it was made by 5'RACE template switching. MiXCR, run by TCRdb on the 5' RACE reads, gives a single entry per CDR3 protein. Of around 320,000 distinct CDR3 sequences in the sample, about 10% were seen once. There are many counts of this clonotype. The antigen is not known. The input for sequencing was CD4+ T cells sorted from PBMCs, taken 5 days after the yellow fever booster vaccination. This chain connects TRBV4-3 to TRBJ2-3; possibly TRBD1 or TRBD2 for D (5 bases each). This TCR came from a man younger than 30 who received the YFV17D yellow fever vaccine. The CDR3 here is CASSQDRGARGISTDTQYF. The CDR3 region has the DNA TGCGCCAGCAGCCAAGACAGAGGGGCAAGGGGAATTAGCACAGATACGCAGTATTTT.